This is a list of T cell receptor beta chains from one sample in a study of T cell clonotyping in hematopoietic cell transplantation. Generated by immunoSEQ multiplex PCR, the TCRdb table keeps only in-frame clones and is missing some. The data hold approximately 10,000 clones, with approximately 90% observed a single time. The sequenced sample consisted of peripheral blood mononuclear cells. These receptors all stem from a woman aged 50 to 60 in good health. Some clones in this sample may be carry-over from other donors' samples. Both conserved end residues are part of each CDR3. The order of the fields is D gene, clone size, V gene, J gene, CDR3 protein, CDR3 DNA. The D gene is left open where the match is weak. Part of the rows lack a size; the others show once, few, many or a class for expanded clones.

.,.,TRBV7-6,TRBJ2-3,CASSGSTDTQYF,TGTGCCAGCAGCGGGAGCACAGATACGCAGTATTTT
.,.,TRBV7-3,TRBJ2-1,CASSRRANNDEQFF,TGTGCCAGCAGCCGCCGTGCCAACAACGATGAGCAGTTCTTC
.,.,TRBV28,TRBJ1-2,CASSSPGGYYGYTF,TGTGCCAGCAGCTCCCCTGGCGGATACTATGGCTACACCTTC
.,.,TRBV27,TRBJ2-7,CASSLRGTVYEQYF,TGTGCCAGCAGCCTCAGGGGTACGGTCTACGAGCAGTACTTC
TRBD1,.,TRBV6-6,TRBJ1-5,CASSFHGQGGQPQHF,TGTGCCAGCAGCTTCCACGGACAGGGAGGACAGCCCCAGCATTTT
TRBD2,.,TRBV4-3,TRBJ2-2,CASSQEVGRGLPTGELFF,TGCGCCAGCAGCCAAGAAGTGGGGCGGGGGTTGCCCACCGGGGAGCTGTTTTTT
.,.,TRBV9,TRBJ2-5,CASSVVPRETQYF,TGTGCCAGCAGCGTAGTTCCTCGGGAGACCCAGTACTTC
TRBD2,few,TRBV7-6,TRBJ2-3,CASSLVQGGTDTQYF,TGTGCCAGCAGCTTAGTTCAGGGAGGGACAGATACGCAGTATTTT
TRBD2,.,TRBV7-6,TRBJ2-3,CASSQAGSTQYF,TGTGCCAGCAGCCAAGCGGGATCGACGCAGTATTTT
.,once,TRBV9,TRBJ2-5,CASSVEGLETQYF,TGTGCCAGCAGCGTAGAGGGGTTGGAGACCCAGTACTTC
.,.,TRBV7-6,TRBJ1-1,CASSLVGPRQGNTEAFF,TGTGCCAGCAGCTTAGTTGGTCCGCGTCAGGGGAACACTGAAGCTTTCTTT
.,once,TRBV11-2,TRBJ1-1,CASRTAGATNTEAFF,TGTGCCAGCAGGACGGCAGGGGCGACAAACACTGAAGCTTTCTTT
.,.,TRBV15,TRBJ1-2,CATSTGSWGYTF,TGTGCCACCAGCACAGGGTCATGGGGCTACACCTTC
.,.,TRBV7-2,TRBJ2-3,CASSFSVSSTDTQYF,TGTGCCAGCAGCTTTAGCGTCTCTAGCACAGATACGCAGTATTTT
.,.,TRBV5-6,TRBJ2-3,CASSLPPFRSLNTDTQYF,TGTGCCAGCAGCTTGCCTCCATTCCGGTCCTTAAACACAGATACGCAGTATTTT
.,few,TRBV11-2,TRBJ1-3,CASSLEPGGYGNTIYF,TGTGCCAGCAGCTTAGAACCAGGAGGCTATGGAAACACCATATATTTT
.,.,TRBV7-9,TRBJ2-7,CASSFGGLEQYF,TGTGCCAGCAGCTTCGGGGGACTCGAGCAGTACTTC
.,.,TRBV9,TRBJ2-2,CASSVDARRGTGELFF,TGTGCCAGCAGCGTAGATGCCCGGAGGGGAACCGGGGAGCTGTTTTTT
TRBD1,.,TRBV30,TRBJ2-7,CAWSQQGVTYEQYF,TGTGCCTGGAGTCAACAGGGGGTCACCTACGAGCAGTACTTC
.,.,TRBV6-5,TRBJ2-3,CASSYSGKGIDTQYF,TGTGCCAGCAGTTACTCAGGAAAGGGAATAGATACGCAGTATTTT
.,once,TRBV27,TRBJ1-2,CASSPAGIGGYTF,TGTGCCAGCAGTCCGGCGGGTATTGGTGGCTACACCTTC
.,.,TRBV19,TRBJ2-2,CASSTGLAPNTGELFF,TGTGCCAGTAGTACGGGCCTGGCCCCGAACACCGGGGAGCTGTTTTTT
.,few,TRBV5-1,TRBJ2-3,CASSLGHSGNTDTQYF,TGCGCCAGCAGCTTGGGACATAGCGGCAACACAGATACGCAGTATTTT
TRBD1,.,TRBV2,TRBJ1-5,CASSLLRTGPGQPQHF,TGTGCCAGCAGCCTACTAAGGACAGGCCCAGGTCAGCCCCAGCATTTT
TRBD2,.,TRBV29-1,TRBJ2-7,CSVTGLAGAYEQYF,TGCAGCGTCACGGGGCTAGCGGGGGCCTACGAGCAGTACTTC
.,.,TRBV5-6,TRBJ1-1,CASSLVDRLNTEAFF,TGTGCCAGCAGCTTGGTGGACCGATTGAACACTGAAGCTTTCTTT
.,few,TRBV10-1,TRBJ1-5,CASSDKQKLGMSNQPQHF,TGCGCCAGCAGTGACAAACAGAAACTTGGTATGAGCAATCAGCCCCAGCATTTT
.,.,TRBV7-2,TRBJ1-6,CASSSLDRPSYNSPLHF,TGTGCCAGCAGCTCCCTTGACAGGCCCTCCTATAATTCACCCCTCCACTTT
TRBD2,.,TRBV9,TRBJ2-1,CASSVIAGAYNEQFF,TGTGCCAGCAGCGTAATAGCGGGGGCCTACAATGAGCAGTTCTTC
TRBD2,.,TRBV4-3,TRBJ2-3,CASSQDLAGGSRTQYF,TGCGCCAGCAGCCAAGACCTAGCGGGAGGAAGCCGTACGCAGTATTTT
.,.,TRBV21-1,TRBJ1-4,CASRFWVLQGAYEKLFF,TGTGCCAGCAGGTTCTGGGTACTACAAGGTGCATATGAAAAACTGTTTTTT
TRBD1,.,TRBV19,TRBJ1-1,CATQTKQGRGTEAFF,TGTGCCACGCAAACAAAACAGGGGCGAGGCACTGAAGCTTTCTTT
TRBD1,.,TRBV19,TRBJ1-1,CASSIGPGGNTEAFF,TGTGCCAGTAGTATCGGGCCAGGGGGGAACACTGAAGCTTTCTTT